A selection of T cell receptor beta chains follows, all from one sample in a study of monozygotic twins with inflammatory bowel disease. Reanalyzing the 5' RACE reads, TCRdb keeps one entry per CDR3 protein, without DNA. The listing contains approximately 420,000 distinct CDR3 sequences. The sample was blood. Receptor source: a human donor with ulcerative colitis or Crohn's disease, or a healthy co-twin of an affected twin (not recorded which). CDR3s include the opening cysteine and the closing phenylalanine or tryptophan.

>TRBV9|TRBJ1-2
CASSVGGGQTLRGYTF
>TRBV12-3/TRBV12-4|TRBJ1-1
CASRPQGRYTEAFF
>TRBV7-9|TRBJ1-4
CASSLQGDKEKLFF
>TRBV5-1|TRBJ2-3
CASSLHGPTDTQYF
>TRBV3-1|TRBJ2-1
CATGRTSGSLEQFF
>TRBV20-1|TRBJ2-3
CSATTSGGAESFTDTQYF
>TRBV15|TRBJ2-3
CATSNTGLADTQYF
>TRBV4-3|TRBJ2-1
CASSQGLAGSYNEQFF
>TRBV9|TRBJ2-1
CASSVGVGRGSYNEQFF
>TRBV5-5|TRBJ1-1
CASSLLGYTEAFF
>TRBV30|TRBJ2-6
CAWSGGSGANVLTF
>TRBV6-1|TRBJ2-4
CASSPVGLAKNIQYF
>TRBV4-1|TRBJ2-5
CASSRIGGQETQYF
>TRBV20-1|TRBJ1-1
CSAAGTGGMNTEAFF
>TRBV24-1|TRBJ1-2
CATSDAGTGTGSGYTF
>TRBV25-1|TRBJ2-7
CAISSGTGGHEQYF
>TRBV2|TRBJ1-5
CASSELGQETEPQHF
>TRBV20-1|TRBJ2-2
CSAPGGGELFF
>TRBV5-1|TRBJ2-1
CASSLALYNEQFF
>TRBV7-2|TRBJ1-6
CASSHQGYNSPLHF
>TRBV27|TRBJ2-4
CASSTSGSYIQYF
>TRBV29-1|TRBJ1-1
CSGADRLNTEAFF
>TRBV5-1|TRBJ2-3
CASSSTDTQYF
>TRBV18|TRBJ2-5
CASSPEFGETQYF
>TRBV7-6|TRBJ2-1
CASSLAASGSYNEQFF
>TRBV5-1|TRBJ2-3
CASSPPESPDTQYF
>TRBV7-2|TRBJ1-5
CASSLTHSNQPQHF
>TRBV5-6|TRBJ2-2
CASSLGPGHSTGELFF
>TRBV6-1|TRBJ2-5
CASSVMKVQTQYF
>TRBV6-6|TRBJ2-4
CASSFPGTAGVQYF
>TRBV20-1|TRBJ2-3
CSAPRQQLTDTQYF
>TRBV14|TRBJ2-7
CASSQDRASGRNEQYF
>TRBV7-9|TRBJ2-3
CASSLGRRTDTQYF
>TRBV20-1|TRBJ1-5
CSARGGQTSNQPQHF